Below are 2 T cell receptor beta chains sequenced from a single sample in a study of cytomegalovirus exposure and HLA in healthy donors. Clones were read by immunoSEQ multiplex PCR, and TCRdb kept only the in-frame ones, dropping some. This sample has under 140,000 clones, with about 92% found just once. Sequencing was done on a sample of PBMCs. Receptors were obtained from a woman under 30 in good health and CMV-seronegative.

The chain joins TRBV4-3 to TRBJ2-1; no clear D gene. The CDR3 spans 14 residues. V dropped 0 bases and J dropped 9 bases, with 12 bases sitting between them. Germline V gives CDR1 LGHNA, CDR2 YSLEER. This CDR3 is CASSQDSLYGEQFF. Written as DNA, the CDR3 is TGCGCCAGCAGCCAAGACTCCCTATATGGTGAGCAGTTCTTC.

The V and J genes are TRBV5-1 and TRBJ1-6, with no clear D. The V end was cut by 1 base, the J end by 6 bases, with 14 bases between. This CDR3 has 16 residues. Germline loops: CDR1 SGHRS, CDR2 YFSETQ. The CDR3 region has the DNA TGCGCCAGCAGCTTGTCGACGGGAACGAGTAATTCACCCCTCCACTTT. It is translated as CASSLSTGTSNSPLHF.